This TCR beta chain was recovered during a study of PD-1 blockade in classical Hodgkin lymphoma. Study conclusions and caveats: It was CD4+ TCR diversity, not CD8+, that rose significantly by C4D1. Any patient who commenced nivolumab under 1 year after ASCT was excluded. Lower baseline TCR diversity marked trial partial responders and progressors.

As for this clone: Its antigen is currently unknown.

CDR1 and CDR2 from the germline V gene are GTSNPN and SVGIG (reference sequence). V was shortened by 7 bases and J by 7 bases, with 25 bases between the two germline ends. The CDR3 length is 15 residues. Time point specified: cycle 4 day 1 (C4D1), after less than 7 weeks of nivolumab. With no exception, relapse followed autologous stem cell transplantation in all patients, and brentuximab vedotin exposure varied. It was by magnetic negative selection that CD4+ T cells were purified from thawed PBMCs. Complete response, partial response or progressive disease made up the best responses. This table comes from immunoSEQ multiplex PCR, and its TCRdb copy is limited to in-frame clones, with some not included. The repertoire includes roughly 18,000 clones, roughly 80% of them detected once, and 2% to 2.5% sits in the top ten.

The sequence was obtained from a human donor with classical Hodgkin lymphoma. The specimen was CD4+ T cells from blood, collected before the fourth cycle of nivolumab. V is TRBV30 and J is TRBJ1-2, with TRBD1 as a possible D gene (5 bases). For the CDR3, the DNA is TGTGCCTCCCCGCGAGGTAGTCAGGGTTTTCTTGGCTACACCTTC. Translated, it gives CASPRGSQGFLGYTF.